This T cell receptor (beta chain) was profiled in a study of shared clonotypes between healthy human individuals. Whole-study results and caveats: Incompleteness in sorted-subset sequencing, despite large depth, was shown by rarefaction.

CD8 cells regarded as naive lacked CD45RO, were positively chosen for CCR7, and omitted terminally differentiated effector memory CD45RA+ cells. Details on this clone: The antigen is undetermined.

The V end lost 8 bases, the J end lost 6 bases, and 16 bases lay between the germline ends. The V gene's germline CDR1 is SNHLY and CDR2 FYNNEI. The CDR3 length is 14 residues. Researchers divided each subset's genomic DNA evenly across several immunoSEQ plates. Profiling relied on immunoSEQ multiplex PCR, and the TCRdb table lists in-frame clones only, not all of them. The table includes approximately 720,000 clones, about 92% detected once. This clonotype was obtained from a man aged 25 to 45 in good health. The rearrangement links TRBV2 to TRBJ2-2, with D possibly being TRBD1 (5 bases). Sequencing was carried out using naive CD8+ T cells sorted from blood. CDR3 residues: CASARGFDPGELFF. The CDR3 coding sequence is TGTGCCAGCGCAAGGGGCTTTGACCCCGGGGAGCTGTTTTTT. The whole variable domain, remainder taken from reference TRBV2 and TRBJ2-2, is EPEVTQTPSHQVTQMGQEVILRCVPISNHLYFYWYRQILGQKVEFLVSFYNNEISEKSEIFDDQFSVERPDGSNFTLKIRSTKLEDSAMYFCASARGFDPGELFFGEGSRLTVL.